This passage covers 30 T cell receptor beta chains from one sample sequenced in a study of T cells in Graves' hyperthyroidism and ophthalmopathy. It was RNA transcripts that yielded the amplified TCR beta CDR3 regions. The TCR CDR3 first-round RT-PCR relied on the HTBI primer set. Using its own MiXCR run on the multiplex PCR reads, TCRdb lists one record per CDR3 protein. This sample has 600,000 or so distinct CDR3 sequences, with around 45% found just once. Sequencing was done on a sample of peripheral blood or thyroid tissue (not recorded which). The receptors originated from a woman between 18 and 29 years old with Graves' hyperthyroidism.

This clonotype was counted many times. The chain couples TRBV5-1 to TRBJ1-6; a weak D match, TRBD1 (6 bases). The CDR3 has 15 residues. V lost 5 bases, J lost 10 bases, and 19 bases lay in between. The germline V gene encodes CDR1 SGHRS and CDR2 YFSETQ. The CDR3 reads CASRPPGHGGSPLHF. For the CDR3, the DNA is TGCGCCAGCAGACCGCCGGGACACGGAGGCTCACCCCTCCACTTT.

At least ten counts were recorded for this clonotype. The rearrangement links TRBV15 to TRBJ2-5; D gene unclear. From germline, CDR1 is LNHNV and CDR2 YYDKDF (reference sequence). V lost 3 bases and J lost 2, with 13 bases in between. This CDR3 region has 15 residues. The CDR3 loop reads CATSRMVGRQETQYF. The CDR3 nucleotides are TGTGCCACCAGCAGGATGGTCGGTCGTCAAGAGACCCAGTACTTC.

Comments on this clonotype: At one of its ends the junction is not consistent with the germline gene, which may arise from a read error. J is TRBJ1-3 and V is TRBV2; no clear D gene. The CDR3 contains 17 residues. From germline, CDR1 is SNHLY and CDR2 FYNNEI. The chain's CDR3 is CASSHSLPLRSENTIYF. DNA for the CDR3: TGTGCCAGCAGCCATTCCCTTCCACTGCGCTCTGAAAACACCATATATTTT.

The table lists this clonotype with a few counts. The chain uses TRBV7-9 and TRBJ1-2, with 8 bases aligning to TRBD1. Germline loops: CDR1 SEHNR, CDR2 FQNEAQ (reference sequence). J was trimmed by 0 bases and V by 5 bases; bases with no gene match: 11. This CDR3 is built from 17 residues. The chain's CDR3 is CASSNQNPGQANYGYTF. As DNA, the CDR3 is TGTGCCAGCAGCAATCAAAATCCGGGACAGGCTAACTATGGCTACACCTTC. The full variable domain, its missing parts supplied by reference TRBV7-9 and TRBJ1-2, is DTGVSQNPRHKITKRGQNVTFRCDPISEHNRLYWYRQTLGQGPEFLTYFQNEAQLEKSRLLSDRFSAERPKGSFSTLEIQRTEQGDSAMYLCASSNQNPGQANYGYTFGSGTRLTVV.

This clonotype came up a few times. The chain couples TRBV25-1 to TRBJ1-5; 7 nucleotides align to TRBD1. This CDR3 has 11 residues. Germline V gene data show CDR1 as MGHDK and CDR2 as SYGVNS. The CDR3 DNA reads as TGTGCTAGCCGACAGGGACAGCCCCAGCATTTT. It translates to CASRQGQPQHF.

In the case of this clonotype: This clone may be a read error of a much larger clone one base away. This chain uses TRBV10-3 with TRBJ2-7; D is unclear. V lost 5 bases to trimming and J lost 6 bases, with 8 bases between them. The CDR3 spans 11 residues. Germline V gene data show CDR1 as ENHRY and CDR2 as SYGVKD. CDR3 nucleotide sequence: TGTGCCATCAGTTTAACGATCGAGCAGTACTTC. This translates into CAISLTIEQYF.

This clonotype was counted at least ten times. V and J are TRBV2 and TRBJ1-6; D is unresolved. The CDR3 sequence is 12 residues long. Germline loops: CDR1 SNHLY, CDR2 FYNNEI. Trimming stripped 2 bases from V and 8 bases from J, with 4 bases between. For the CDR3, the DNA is TGTGCCAGCAGTGAACCGGATTCACCCCTCCACTTT. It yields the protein CASSEPDSPLHF. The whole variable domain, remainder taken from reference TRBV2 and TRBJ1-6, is EPEVTQTPSHQVTQMGQEVILRCVPISNHLYFYWYRQILGQKVEFLVSFYNNEISEKSEIFDDQFSVERPDGSNFTLKIRSTKLEDSAMYFCASSEPDSPLHFGNGTRLTVT.

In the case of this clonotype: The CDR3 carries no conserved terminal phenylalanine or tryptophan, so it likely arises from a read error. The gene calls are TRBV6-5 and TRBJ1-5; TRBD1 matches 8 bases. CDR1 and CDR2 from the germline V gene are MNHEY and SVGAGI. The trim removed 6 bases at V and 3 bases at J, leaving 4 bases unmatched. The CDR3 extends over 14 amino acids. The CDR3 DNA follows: TGTGCCAGCAGCTACCAGGGGGCCAATCAGCCCCAGCATTCT. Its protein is CASSYQGANQPQHS.

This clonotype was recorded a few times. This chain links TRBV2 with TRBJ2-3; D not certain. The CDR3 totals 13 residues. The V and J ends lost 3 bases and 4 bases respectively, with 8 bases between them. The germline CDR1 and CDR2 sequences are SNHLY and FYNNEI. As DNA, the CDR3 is TGTGCCAGCAGTGAGGGGATGGCAGATACGCAGTATTTT. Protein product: CASSEGMADTQYF.

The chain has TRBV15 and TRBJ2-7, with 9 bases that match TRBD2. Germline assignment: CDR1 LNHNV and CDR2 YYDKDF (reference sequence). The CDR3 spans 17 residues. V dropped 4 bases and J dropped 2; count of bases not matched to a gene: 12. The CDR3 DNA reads TGTGCCACCAGCAAGGGCGGTAGCGGGAGTGTCACCTACGAGCAGTACTTC. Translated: CATSKGGSGSVTYEQYF.

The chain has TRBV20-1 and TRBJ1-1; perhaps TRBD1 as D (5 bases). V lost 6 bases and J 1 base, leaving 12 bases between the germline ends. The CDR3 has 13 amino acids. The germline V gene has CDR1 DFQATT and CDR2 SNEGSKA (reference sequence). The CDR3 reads CSAVGGTNTEAFF. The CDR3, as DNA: TGCAGTGCCGTTGGGGGTACGAACACTGAAGCTTTCTTT.

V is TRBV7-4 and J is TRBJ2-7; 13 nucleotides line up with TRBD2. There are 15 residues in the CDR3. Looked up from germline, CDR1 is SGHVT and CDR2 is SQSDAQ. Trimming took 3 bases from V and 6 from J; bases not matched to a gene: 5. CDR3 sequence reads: CASSLRTSGSREQYF. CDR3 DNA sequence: TGTGCCAGCAGCTTGCGGACTAGCGGGAGTCGCGAGCAGTACTTC.

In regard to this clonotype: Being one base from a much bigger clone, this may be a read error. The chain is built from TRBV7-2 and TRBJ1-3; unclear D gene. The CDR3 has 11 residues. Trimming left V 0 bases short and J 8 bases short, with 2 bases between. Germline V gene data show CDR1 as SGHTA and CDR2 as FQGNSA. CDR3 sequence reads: CASSLADTIYF. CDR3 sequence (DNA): TGTGCCAGCAGCTTAGCGGACACCATATATTTT.

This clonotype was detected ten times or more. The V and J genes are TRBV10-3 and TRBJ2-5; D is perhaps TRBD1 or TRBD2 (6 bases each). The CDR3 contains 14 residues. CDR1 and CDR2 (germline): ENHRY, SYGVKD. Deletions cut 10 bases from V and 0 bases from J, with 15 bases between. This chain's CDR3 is CATEGGDDQETQYF. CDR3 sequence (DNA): TGTGCCACCGAGGGGGGCGACGACCAAGAGACCCAGTACTTC.

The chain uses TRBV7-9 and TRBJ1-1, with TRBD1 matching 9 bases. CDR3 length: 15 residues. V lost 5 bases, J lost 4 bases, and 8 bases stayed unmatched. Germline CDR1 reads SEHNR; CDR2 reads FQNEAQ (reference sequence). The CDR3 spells CASSQGGQGATEAFF. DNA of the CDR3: TGTGCCAGCAGCCAAGGGGGACAGGGAGCCACTGAAGCTTTCTTT.

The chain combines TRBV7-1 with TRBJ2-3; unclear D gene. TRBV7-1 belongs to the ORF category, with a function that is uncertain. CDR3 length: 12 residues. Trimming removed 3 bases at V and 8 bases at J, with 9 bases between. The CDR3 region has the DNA TGTGCCAGCAGCTCCCCCCCTGGTACGCAGTATTTT. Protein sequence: CASSSPPGTQYF.

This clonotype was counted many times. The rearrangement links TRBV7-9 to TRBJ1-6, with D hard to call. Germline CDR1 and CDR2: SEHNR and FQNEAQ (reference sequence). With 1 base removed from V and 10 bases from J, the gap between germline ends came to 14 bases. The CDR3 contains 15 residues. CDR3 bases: TGTGCCAGCAGCTTAGAAGGCCCCTTAGGGTCACCCCTCCACTTT. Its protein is CASSLEGPLGSPLHF.

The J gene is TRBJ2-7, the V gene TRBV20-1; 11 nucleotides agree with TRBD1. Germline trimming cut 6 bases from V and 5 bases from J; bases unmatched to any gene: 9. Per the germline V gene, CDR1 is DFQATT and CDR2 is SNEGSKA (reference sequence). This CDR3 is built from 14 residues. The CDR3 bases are TGCAGTGCACCCGGACAGGGGGCCTTAAACGAGCAGTACTTC. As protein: CSAPGQGALNEQYF.

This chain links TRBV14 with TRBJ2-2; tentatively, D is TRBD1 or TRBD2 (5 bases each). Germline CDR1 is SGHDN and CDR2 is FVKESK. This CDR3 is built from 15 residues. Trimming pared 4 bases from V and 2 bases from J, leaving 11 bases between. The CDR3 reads CASSLRDPNTGELFF. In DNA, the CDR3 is TGTGCCAGCAGCCTCCGGGACCCCAACACCGGGGAGCTGTTTTTT.

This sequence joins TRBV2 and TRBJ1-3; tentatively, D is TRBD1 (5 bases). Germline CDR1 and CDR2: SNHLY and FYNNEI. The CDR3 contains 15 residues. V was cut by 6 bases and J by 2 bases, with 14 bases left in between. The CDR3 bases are TGTGCCAGCAGAGCCAGGGAGTTTACTGGAAACACCATATATTTT. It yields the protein CASRAREFTGNTIYF. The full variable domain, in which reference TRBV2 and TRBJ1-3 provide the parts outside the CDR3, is EPEVTQTPSHQVTQMGQEVILRCVPISNHLYFYWYRQILGQKVEFLVSFYNNEISEKSEIFDDQFSVERPDGSNFTLKIRSTKLEDSAMYFCASRAREFTGNTIYFGEGSWLTVV.

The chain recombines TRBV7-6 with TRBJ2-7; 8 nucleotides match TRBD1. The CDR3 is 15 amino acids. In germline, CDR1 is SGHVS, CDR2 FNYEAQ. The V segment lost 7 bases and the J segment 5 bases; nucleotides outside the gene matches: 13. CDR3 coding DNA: TGTGCCAGCACTACCGGGACAGGAACCTTTCACGAGCAGTACTTC. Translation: CASTTGTGTFHEQYF.

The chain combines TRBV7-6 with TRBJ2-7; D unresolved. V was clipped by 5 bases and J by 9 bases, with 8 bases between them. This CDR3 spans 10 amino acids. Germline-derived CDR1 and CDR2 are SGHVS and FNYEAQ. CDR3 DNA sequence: TGTGCCAGCAGCAGGGATGCGCAGTACTTC. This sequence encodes CASSRDAQYF.

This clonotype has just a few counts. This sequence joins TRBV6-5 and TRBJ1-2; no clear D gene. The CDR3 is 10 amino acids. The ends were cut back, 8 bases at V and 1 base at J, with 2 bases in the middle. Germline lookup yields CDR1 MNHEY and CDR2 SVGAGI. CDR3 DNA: TGTGCCAGCTTTAACTATGGCTACACCTTC. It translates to CASFNYGYTF.

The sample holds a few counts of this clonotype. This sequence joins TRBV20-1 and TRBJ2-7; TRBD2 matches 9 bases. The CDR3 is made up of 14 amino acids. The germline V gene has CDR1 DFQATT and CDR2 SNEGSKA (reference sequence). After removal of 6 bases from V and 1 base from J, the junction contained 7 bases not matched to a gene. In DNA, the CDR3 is TGCAGTGCAGGAACGACTAGCGGATCCTACGAGCAGTACTTC. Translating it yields CSAGTTSGSYEQYF.

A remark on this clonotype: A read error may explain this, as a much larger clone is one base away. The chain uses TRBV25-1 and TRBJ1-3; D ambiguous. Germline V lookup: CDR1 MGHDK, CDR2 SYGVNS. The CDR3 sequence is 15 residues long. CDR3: CASSLETTGGDTIYF. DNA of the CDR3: TGTGCCAGCAGTTTGGAGACCACGGGTGGAGACACCATATATTTT.

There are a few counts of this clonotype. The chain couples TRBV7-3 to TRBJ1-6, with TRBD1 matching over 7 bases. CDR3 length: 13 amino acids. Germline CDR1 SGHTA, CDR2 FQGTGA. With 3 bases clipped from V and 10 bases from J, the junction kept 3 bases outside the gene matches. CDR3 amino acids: CASSLTGTSPLHF. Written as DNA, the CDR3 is TGTGCCAGCAGCTTGACAGGGACATCACCCCTCCACTTT. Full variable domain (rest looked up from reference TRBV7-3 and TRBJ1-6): GAGVSQTPSNKVTEKGKYVELRCDPISGHTALYWYRQSLGQGPEFLIYFQGTGAADDSGLPNDRFFAVRPEGSVSTLKIQRTERGDSAVYLCASSLTGTSPLHFGNGTRLTVT.

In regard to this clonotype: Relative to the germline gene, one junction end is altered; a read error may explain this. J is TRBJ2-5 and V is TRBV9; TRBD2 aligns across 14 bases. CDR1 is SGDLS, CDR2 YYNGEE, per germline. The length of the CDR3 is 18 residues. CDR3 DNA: TGTGCAAGCAGCGTAACCCCTCCGACTAGCGGGAGGGTGGAGACCCAGTACTTC. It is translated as CASSVTPPTSGRVETQYF.

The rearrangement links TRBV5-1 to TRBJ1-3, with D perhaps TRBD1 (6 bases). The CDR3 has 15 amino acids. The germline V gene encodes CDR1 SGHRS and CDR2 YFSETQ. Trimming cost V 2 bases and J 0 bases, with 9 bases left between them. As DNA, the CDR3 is TGCGCCAGCAGCTTTACAGGGATCTCTGGAAACACCATATATTTT. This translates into CASSFTGISGNTIYF.

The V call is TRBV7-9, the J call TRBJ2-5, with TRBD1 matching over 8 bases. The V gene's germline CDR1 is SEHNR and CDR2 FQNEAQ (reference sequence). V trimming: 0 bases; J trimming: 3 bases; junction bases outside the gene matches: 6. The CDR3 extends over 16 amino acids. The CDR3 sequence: CASSLARTGRKETQYF. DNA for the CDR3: TGTGCCAGCAGCTTAGCCCGGACAGGGAGAAAAGAGACCCAGTACTTC. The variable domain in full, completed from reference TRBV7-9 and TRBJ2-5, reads DTGVSQNPRHKITKRGQNVTFRCDPISEHNRLYWYRQTLGQGPEFLTYFQNEAQLEKSRLLSDRFSAERPKGSFSTLEIQRTEQGDSAMYLCASSLARTGRKETQYFGPGTRLLVL.

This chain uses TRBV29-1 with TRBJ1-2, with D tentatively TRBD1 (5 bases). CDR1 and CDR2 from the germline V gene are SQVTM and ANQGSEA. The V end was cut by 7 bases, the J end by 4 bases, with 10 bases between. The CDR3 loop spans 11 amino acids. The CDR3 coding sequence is TGCAGCGAAGCAAGGGGCTATGGCTACACCTTC. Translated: CSEARGYGYTF.